This T cell receptor beta chain derives from a study of blood T cell repertoires in COVID-19. Study background: T cells, B-cell-depleted T cells, or PBMCs supplied cDNA or gDNA.

The CDR3 runs to 16 residues. After removal of 2 bases from V and 5 bases from J, the junction contained 8 bases not matched to a gene. Germline V gene data show CDR1 as SEHNR and CDR2 as FQNEAQ (reference sequence). This clone is a singleton in its sample. Original processing notes: Estimated nucleated cell counts came from reference gene primer amplification. Here immunoSEQ multiplex PCR was the method, and the copy in TCRdb shows in-frame clones only, minus some. That table gives V, J and clone size, and the DNA gave D and trimming. The sample has about 250,000 clones, about 89% seen once; the top ten hold 1.5% to 2%.

The sample was peripheral blood. The receptor was isolated from a woman between 55 and 75 years old who had recovered from COVID-19. This chain links TRBV7-9 with TRBJ2-2; 7 bases fit TRBD1. CDR3 in DNA: TGTGCCAGCAGCTTATCAAGACAGGGCGAAACCGGGGAGCTGTTTTTT. It encodes CASSLSRQGETGELFF.